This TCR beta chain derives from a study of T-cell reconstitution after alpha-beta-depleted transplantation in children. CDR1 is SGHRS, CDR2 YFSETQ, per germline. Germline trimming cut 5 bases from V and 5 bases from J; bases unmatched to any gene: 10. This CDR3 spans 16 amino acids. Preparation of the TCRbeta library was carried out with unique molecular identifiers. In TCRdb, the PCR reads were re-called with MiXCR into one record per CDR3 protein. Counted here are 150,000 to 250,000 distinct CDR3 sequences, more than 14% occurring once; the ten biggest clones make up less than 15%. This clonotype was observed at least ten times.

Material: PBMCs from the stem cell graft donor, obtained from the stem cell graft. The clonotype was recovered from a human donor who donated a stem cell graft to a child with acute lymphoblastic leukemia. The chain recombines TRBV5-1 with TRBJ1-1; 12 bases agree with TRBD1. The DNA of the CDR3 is TGCGCCAGCAGATCGGGACAGGGGGCGAACAAGACTGAAGCTTTCTTT. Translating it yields CASRSGQGANKTEAFF. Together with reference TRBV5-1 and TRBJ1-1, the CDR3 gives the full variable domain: KAGVTQTPRYLIKTRGQQVTLSCSPISGHRSVSWYQQTPGQGLQFLFEYFSETQRNKGNFPGRFSGRQFSNSRSEMNVSTLELGDSALYLCASRSGQGANKTEAFFGQGTRLTVV.